The next 15 T cell receptor beta chains were all read from a single sample in a study of molecular identifiers for immune sequencing clone quantification. One entry per CDR3 protein results from TCRdb running MiXCR on the PCR reads. The repertoire consists of 300,000 to 350,000 distinct CDR3 sequences, with around 21% occurring once and the leading ten covering approximately 0.8%. Sequencing was carried out using naive CD8+ T cells from blood, with Jurkat cell RNA spiked in. Subset specified: FACS-sorted CD8+CD4-CCR7+CD45RA+ naive T cells. These receptors were collected from a human donor in good health. Some libraries in this study had Jurkat cell RNA spiked in.

This clonotype has at least ten counts. J is TRBJ2-7 and V is TRBV20-1, with 8 bases identical to TRBD2. From germline, CDR1 is DFQATT and CDR2 SNEGSKA (reference sequence). Trimming removed 6 bases from V and 3 bases from J; junction bases left unmatched: 16. The CDR3 has 16 residues. The CDR3: CSARYKAGAMLYEQYF. CDR3 nucleotide sequence: TGCAGTGCCAGATACAAAGCGGGAGCGATGCTCTACGAGCAGTACTTC.

This clonotype was observed a few times. The V call is TRBV30, the J call TRBJ2-3; 12 bases match TRBD2. Germline V gene lookup returns CDR1 GTSNPN and CDR2 SVGIG (reference sequence). The V gene end was trimmed by 4 bases and the J gene end by 0 bases; junction bases not matched to a gene: 2. This CDR3 has 15 residues. CDR3 amino acids: CAWTSGGVSTDTQYF. CDR3 coding DNA: TGTGCCTGGACTAGCGGGGGGGTTAGCACAGATACGCAGTATTTT.

This clonotype has a handful of counts. This chain links TRBV13 with TRBJ2-7; 7 bases align to TRBD2. Germline V gives CDR1 PRHDT, CDR2 FYEKMQ (reference sequence). The CDR3 has 16 amino acids. The V gene end was trimmed by 0 bases and the J gene end by 4 bases; junction bases not matched to a gene: 9. CDR3 nucleotides: TGTGCCAGCAGCTTAGGGCCCAGCGGGATTCGATACGAGCAGTACTTC. Translated: CASSLGPSGIRYEQYF. The full variable domain, with the rest looked up from reference TRBV13 and TRBJ2-7, is AAGVIQSPRHLIKEKRETATLKCYPIPRHDTVYWYQQGPGQDPQFLISFYEKMQSDKGSIPDRFSAQQFSDYHSELNMSSLELGDSALYFCASSLGPSGIRYEQYFGPGTRLTVT.

With respect to this clonotype: This may be a read error, as it is one base from a much larger clone. This rearrangement joins TRBV24-1 to TRBJ2-3; D uncertain. Trimming cost V 5 bases and J 2 bases, with 10 bases left between them. Germline lookup yields CDR1 KGHDR and CDR2 SFDVKD. The CDR3 runs 14 residues. The CDR3 bases are TGTGCCACCAGTGGCCCTCACCACACAGATACGCAGTATTTT. This translates into CATSGPHHTDTQYF.

This clonotype showed up many times. V usage is TRBV4-3 and J usage is TRBJ1-3; D remains unclear. Germline V CDR1 and CDR2: LGHNA, YSLEER. V lost 1 base to trimming and J lost 0 bases, with 7 bases between them. The CDR3 is 15 amino acids. DNA for the CDR3: TGCGCCAGCAGCCAAGGGAAAAGCTCTGGAAACACCATATATTTT. The encoded protein is CASSQGKSSGNTIYF.

There are many counts of this clonotype. The CDR3 protein is CASRLGPKLSGYTF. Written as DNA, the CDR3 is TGTGCCAGCAGACTCGGACCGAAGTTGTCTGGCTACACCTTC. The J gene is TRBJ1-2, the V gene TRBV5-4; D is uncertain. From germline, CDR1 is SGHNT and CDR2 YYREEE (reference sequence). Trimming left V 5 bases short and J 7 bases short, with 18 bases between. This CDR3 contains 14 residues.

This clonotype occurred many times. V gene TRBV4-1 combines with J gene TRBJ2-5; D unresolved. From germline, CDR1 is MGHRA and CDR2 YSYEKL. The CDR3 is 13 amino acids. With 1 base removed from V and 4 bases from J, the gap between germline ends came to 7 bases. The CDR3 protein is CASSQVVPETQYF. Here the CDR3 DNA reads TGCGCCAGCAGCCAAGTCGTTCCAGAGACCCAGTACTTC.

Regarding this clonotype: A much larger clone differs by one base, so this may be a read error. CDR3 amino acids: CASSAGQGPYTKAFF. CDR3 in DNA: TGTGCCAGCAGCGCCGGACAGGGCCCCTACACTAAAGCTTTCTTT. The chain uses TRBV9 and TRBJ1-1, with 8 bases lining up with TRBD1. The CDR3 totals 15 residues. Germline CDR1 SGDLS, CDR2 YYNGEE.

This chain uses TRBV19 with TRBJ2-2, with 7 bases identical to TRBD1. With V trimmed by 0 bases and J by 7 bases, 8 bases remained unmatched. Germline V gene lookup returns CDR1 LNHDA and CDR2 SQIVND (reference sequence). The CDR3 contains 16 residues. CDR3 DNA sequence: TGTGCCAGTAGTATAGAGAGGGGGCGTGGTATCGGGGAGCTGTTTTTT. Its protein product is CASSIERGRGIGELFF.

This clonotype was counted many times. V usage is TRBV7-2 and J usage is TRBJ2-5, with 7 bases fitting TRBD1. The CDR3 is made up of 14 amino acids. V lost 3 bases to trimming and J lost 0 bases; unmatched junction nucleotides: 1. Germline V gives CDR1 SGHTA, CDR2 FQGNSA. The CDR3 nucleotides read TGTGCCAGCAGCTTGACAGGGAACCAAGAGACCCAGTACTTC. Encoded protein: CASSLTGNQETQYF.

This clonotype has ten or more counts. The chain has TRBV7-9 and TRBJ1-1; D is unresolved. CDR1 SEHNR and CDR2 FQNEAQ come from the germline V gene (reference sequence). The ends were cut back, 5 bases at V and 7 bases at J, with 17 bases in the middle. This CDR3 is 14 amino acids long. In DNA, the CDR3 is TGTGCCAGCAGCGAAAGGACGGAGGCGGTTGAAGCTTTCTTT. This translates into CASSERTEAVEAFF.

The rearrangement links TRBV6-5 to TRBJ1-5, with a weak D call TRBD1 (6 bases). The V and J ends lost 7 bases and 1 base respectively, with 17 bases between them. Germline V gene data show CDR1 as MNHEY and CDR2 as SVGAGI. The CDR3 is 16 residues long. For the CDR3, the DNA is TGTGCCAGCAACCCCGCTCAGGGGCCCAGCAATCAGCCCCAGCATTTT. Translated, it gives CASNPAQGPSNQPQHF.

This clonotype was counted ten times or more. J is TRBJ1-1 and V is TRBV4-3, with D tentatively TRBD1 (6 bases). The length of the CDR3 is 17 residues. Germline CDR1 LGHNA, CDR2 YSLEER. The V end lost 1 base, the J end lost 0 bases, and 15 bases lay between the germline ends. Written as DNA, the CDR3 is TGCGCCAGCAGCCAAGCGGAGGACAGTCGGCTGAACACTGAAGCTTTCTTT. It codes for CASSQAEDSRLNTEAFF.

This clonotype was detected many times. The chain joins TRBV20-1 to TRBJ2-4; D is unclear. Germline V gene data show CDR1 as DFQATT and CDR2 as SNEGSKA (reference sequence). V was trimmed by 5 bases and J by 3 bases, leaving 20 bases between them. The CDR3 consists of 16 residues. The CDR3 DNA follows: TGCAGTGCTCCCCTCCCCTCTGTAGTCGACAAAAACATTCAGTACTTC. Translated: CSAPLPSVVDKNIQYF.

The V and J genes are TRBV20-1 and TRBJ2-7; 7 bases line up with TRBD2. This CDR3 is 15 amino acids long. Germline V gives CDR1 DFQATT, CDR2 SNEGSKA (reference sequence). Trimming took 1 base from V and 2 from J; bases not matched to a gene: 8. The CDR3 sequence: CSARGSERDPYEQYF. The CDR3 coding sequence is TGCAGTGCTAGAGGGAGCGAGCGGGACCCCTACGAGCAGTACTTC.